This TCR beta chain was sequenced in a study of cytomegalovirus exposure and HLA in healthy donors. Study-wide results and caveats: The classifier was said to identify cytomegalovirus status with high specificity and sensitivity. Common viral pathogens seemed to be connected with several of the most significant clusters, according to a later analysis. Per published accounts, TCR beta sequences correctly predicted the HLA-A and HLA-B alleles of most subjects. The number of N-insertions in an Asian-associated ancestry cluster was reportedly below the 666-donor mean in a later analysis.

13 Jbeta primers and 60 Vbeta primers were used for the PCR. Profiling relied on immunoSEQ multiplex PCR, and the TCRdb table lists in-frame clones only, not all of them. The repertoire has a few hundred thousand clones, around 75% of them found once; the top ten carry 1.5% to 2%. Losses at the gene ends were 6 bases for V and 4 bases for J; bases not matched to a gene: 1. The CDR3 covers 13 residues. Germline values: CDR1 LNHDA, CDR2 SQIVND (reference sequence). Only a few counts were recorded for this clone. Its antigen is unidentified. This CDR3 is also generated by other DNA sequences in the sample.

The specimen sequenced was PBMCs. The receptor was isolated from a woman under 40 in good health and CMV-seronegative. The J gene is TRBJ2-1, the V gene TRBV19; 9 nucleotides line up with TRBD1. The CDR3 DNA reads as TGTGCCAGTAGGGGACAGGGTTACAATGAGCAGTTCTTC. As protein: CASRGQGYNEQFF.